The rows below give T cell receptor beta chains drawn from one sample of a study of PD-L1 blockade in urothelial cancer. Sequencing was performed with immunoSEQ multiplex PCR; in TCRdb, only in-frame clones are kept and a portion is missing. Of 25,000 to 30,000 clones listed, around three quarters are singletons. Sequenced here: PBMCs, sampled around atezolizumab (anti-PD-L1) treatment. Receptor source: an older man with urothelial cancer. Each CDR3 is given with its conserved first and last residue. The D gene is left open where the match is weak. Not every row has a clone size; where given, it reads once, few, many or a size class.

D: .
V: TRBV7-9
J: TRBJ2-5
size: .
CDR3: CASSPPGALLNVVAQYF
DNA: TGTGCCAGCAGCCCGCCGGGAGCCCTCCTCAACGTGGTGGCCCAGTACTTC

D: .
V: TRBV7-2
J: TRBJ2-5
size: .
CDR3: CASSRQIGETQYF
DNA: TGTGCCAGCAGCAGACAGATCGGGGAGACCCAGTACTTC

D: .
V: TRBV11-2
J: TRBJ1-1
size: .
CDR3: CASSGGMTSAGTEAFF
DNA: TGTGCCAGCAGCGGGGGGATGACGTCCGCGGGGACTGAAGCTTTCTTT

D: .
V: TRBV7-8
J: TRBJ2-7
size: .
CDR3: CASSKRETTYEQYF
DNA: TGTGCCAGCAGCAAACGGGAGACTACCTACGAGCAGTACTTC

D: .
V: TRBV29-1
J: TRBJ1-3
size: .
CDR3: CSVETASLRNTIYF
DNA: TGCAGCGTTGAGACGGCGAGCTTGCGGAACACCATATATTTT

D: .
V: TRBV7-2
J: TRBJ1-5
size: .
CDR3: CASSAAPYRSLSQPQHF
DNA: TGTGCCAGCAGCGCAGCGCCTTATCGAAGCCTCAGTCAGCCCCAGCATTTT

D: .
V: TRBV9
J: TRBJ1-3
size: .
CDR3: CASSVDPGLTGNTIYF
DNA: TGTGCCAGCAGCGTAGATCCAGGACTAACTGGAAACACCATATATTTT

D: TRBD1
V: TRBV9
J: TRBJ2-3
size: .
CDR3: CASSVEGGDSLSTDTQYF
DNA: TGTGCCAGCAGCGTAGAGGGTGGGGACAGCCTCAGCACAGATACGCAGTATTTT

D: .
V: TRBV7-9
J: TRBJ1-1
size: .
CDR3: CASSDTDEAFF
DNA: TGTGCCAGCAGCGACACAGATGAAGCTTTCTTT

D: .
V: TRBV2
J: TRBJ2-1
size: few
CDR3: CASSLYNEQFF
DNA: TGTGCCAGCAGTCTCTACAATGAGCAGTTCTTC

D: .
V: TRBV4-3
J: TRBJ2-7
size: .
CDR3: CASSPRSRVGEQYF
DNA: TGCGCCAGCAGCCCCCGATCCCGGGTAGGCGAGCAGTACTTC

D: TRBD2
V: TRBV28
J: TRBJ2-3
size: .
CDR3: CASNPPGTSGKDTQYF
DNA: TGTGCCAGCAATCCTCCGGGGACTAGCGGGAAAGATACGCAGTATTTT

D: .
V: TRBV5-1
J: TRBJ1-1
size: once
CDR3: CASSLGVRNTEAFF
DNA: TGCGCCAGCAGCTTGGGTGTCAGGAACACTGAAGCTTTCTTT

D: .
V: TRBV4-2
J: TRBJ1-5
size: .
CDR3: CASSQDRQGQPQHF
DNA: TGTGCCAGCAGCCAAGACAGGCAAGGTCAGCCCCAGCATTTT

D: TRBD1
V: TRBV5-1
J: TRBJ1-1
size: few
CDR3: CASSRQGPNTEAFF
DNA: TGCGCCAGCAGCCGACAGGGGCCGAACACTGAAGCTTTCTTT

D: .
V: TRBV20-1
J: TRBJ2-5
size: .
CDR3: CSANPGETQYF
DNA: TGCAGTGCTAACCCCGGAGAGACCCAGTACTTC

D: .
V: TRBV10-3
J: TRBJ2-3
size: .
CDR3: CAIGAGGTDTQYF
DNA: TGTGCCATCGGGGCAGGGGGCACAGATACGCAGTATTTT